Listed below are T cell receptor beta chains from one sample, sequenced in a study of regulatory T cells in long-lasting Graves disease. TCRdb re-called the multiplex PCR reads with MiXCR, one entry per CDR3 protein. The sample has about 430,000 distinct CDR3 sequences; approximately 15% are singletons. This sample also appeared in a second study, on T cells in Graves' hyperthyroidism and ophthalmopathy.

The material was peripheral blood mononuclear cells (PBMCs), obtained at new diagnosis, from a patient treated with antithyroid drugs. Receptors originate from a woman aged 40 to 49 with Graves disease. Each CDR3 is given with its conserved first and last residue. Each record gives: clone size, D gene, J gene, V gene, CDR3 DNA, CDR3 protein. The D gene is left open where the match is weak. Size is omitted from some rows. Given values are once, few, many or a class for expanded clones.

clone_size: NA; d_call: TRBD2; j_call: TRBJ2-1; v_call: TRBV24-1; cdr3_nt: TGTGCCACCAGTGATTTTGGGGGACTAGATGGGGGTCTGAACAATGAGCAGTTCTTC; cdr3_aa: CATSDFGGLDGGLNNEQFF
clone_size: many; d_call: NA; j_call: TRBJ2-1; v_call: TRBV20-1; cdr3_nt: TGCAGTGCGACACGGACTGTAGGGAATGAGCAGTTCTTC; cdr3_aa: CSATRTVGNEQFF
clone_size: many; d_call: NA; j_call: TRBJ1-1; v_call: TRBV6-2/TRBV6-3; cdr3_nt: TGTGCCAGCAGCTTCGTACACCCGAACACTGAAGCTTTCTTT; cdr3_aa: CASSFVHPNTEAFF
clone_size: NA; d_call: TRBD1; j_call: TRBJ1-1; v_call: TRBV24-1; cdr3_nt: TGTGCCACCAGTGATACCGGGACAGGGGTTACTGAAGCTTTCTTT; cdr3_aa: CATSDTGTGVTEAFF
clone_size: NA; d_call: TRBD1; j_call: TRBJ1-4; v_call: TRBV20-1; cdr3_nt: TGCAGTGCTAGGGGACAGGGAGAAGAAAGACTGTTTTTT; cdr3_aa: CSARGQGEERLFF
clone_size: NA; d_call: NA; j_call: TRBJ2-2; v_call: TRBV6-6; cdr3_nt: TGTGCCAGCAGTTACTCGAGTGGCGGGGAGCTGTTTTTT; cdr3_aa: CASSYSSGGELFF
clone_size: many; d_call: NA; j_call: TRBJ1-1; v_call: TRBV13; cdr3_nt: TGTGCCAGCTCAGTGGGGGTCCCTGAAGCTTTCTTT; cdr3_aa: CASSVGVPEAFF
clone_size: many; d_call: NA; j_call: TRBJ2-4; v_call: TRBV28; cdr3_nt: TGTGCCAGCACCGCCGGGGGAACCAAAAACATTCAGTACTTC; cdr3_aa: CASTAGGTKNIQYF
clone_size: NA; d_call: NA; j_call: TRBJ1-1; v_call: TRBV5-1; cdr3_nt: TGCGCCAGCACCGAGACAGGCGTACGAAGCACTGAAGCTTTCTTT; cdr3_aa: CASTETGVRSTEAFF
clone_size: many; d_call: TRBD1; j_call: TRBJ1-5; v_call: TRBV28; cdr3_nt: TGTGCCAGCAGACGGGACAGGGCAAAGCCCCAGCATTTT; cdr3_aa: CASRRDRAKPQHF
clone_size: many; d_call: TRBD1; j_call: TRBJ2-7; v_call: TRBV6-5; cdr3_nt: TGTGCCAGCAGTTACCCGGGACAGGCAGCCTACGAGCAGTACTTC; cdr3_aa: CASSYPGQAAYEQYF
clone_size: many; d_call: NA; j_call: TRBJ1-2; v_call: TRBV19; cdr3_nt: TGTGCCAGTAGTATAAGTCTAGGGGAACGGGACTACTATGGCTACACCTTC; cdr3_aa: CASSISLGERDYYGYTF
clone_size: few; d_call: TRBD1; j_call: TRBJ1-1; v_call: TRBV6-2/TRBV6-3; cdr3_nt: TGTGCCAGCAGATACCGGGACAGGGGGGGAAGGACTGAAGCTTTCTTT; cdr3_aa: CASRYRDRGGRTEAFF
clone_size: NA; d_call: NA; j_call: TRBJ1-1; v_call: TRBV5-1; cdr3_nt: TGCGCCAGCAGCTTGGATGTTCAAGGCACTGAAGCTTTCTTT; cdr3_aa: CASSLDVQGTEAFF
clone_size: many; d_call: TRBD1; j_call: TRBJ2-2; v_call: TRBV24-1; cdr3_nt: TGTGCCACCAGTGATTACAGGGGACGCGCGAACACCGGGGAGCTGTTTTTT; cdr3_aa: CATSDYRGRANTGELFF
clone_size: many; d_call: NA; j_call: TRBJ2-4; v_call: TRBV12-3/TRBV12-4; cdr3_nt: TGTGCCAGCAGTTTAGTAGGGGCCAAAAACATTCAGTACTTC; cdr3_aa: CASSLVGAKNIQYF
clone_size: many; d_call: NA; j_call: TRBJ1-2; v_call: TRBV24-1; cdr3_nt: TGTGCCACCAGTGACCGACCGTCTGGGACTAACTATGGCTACACCTTC; cdr3_aa: CATSDRPSGTNYGYTF
clone_size: many; d_call: TRBD1; j_call: TRBJ1-2; v_call: TRBV2; cdr3_nt: TGTGCCAGCAGTGGGGACAGGGGGCGAAGCCGCTATGGCTACACCTTC; cdr3_aa: CASSGDRGRSRYGYTF
clone_size: once; d_call: NA; j_call: TRBJ2-3; v_call: TRBV5-4; cdr3_nt: TGTGCCAGCAGCCCAGGGTGGGAGACAGATACGCAGTATTTT; cdr3_aa: CASSPGWETDTQYF
clone_size: many; d_call: TRBD2; j_call: TRBJ2-3; v_call: TRBV20-1; cdr3_nt: TGCAGTGCCATTGGGACTAGTGCGCTAACAGATACGCAGTATTTT; cdr3_aa: CSAIGTSALTDTQYF
clone_size: NA; d_call: TRBD1; j_call: TRBJ2-7; v_call: TRBV5-4; cdr3_nt: TGTGCCACCCAAAGACAGGGCGGTTCCTACGAGCAGTACTTC; cdr3_aa: CATQRQGGSYEQYF
clone_size: many; d_call: NA; j_call: TRBJ2-1; v_call: TRBV11-2; cdr3_nt: TGTGCCAGCAGGGGGCCAGGGCGCTCTCCTGGCAATGAGCAGTTCTTC; cdr3_aa: CASRGPGRSPGNEQFF
clone_size: many; d_call: TRBD1; j_call: TRBJ2-3; v_call: TRBV5-1; cdr3_nt: TGCGCCAGCAGCTTGGCGGGGACAGGACCTCCGCCAGATACGCAGTATTTT; cdr3_aa: CASSLAGTGPPPDTQYF
clone_size: many; d_call: NA; j_call: TRBJ2-5; v_call: TRBV19; cdr3_nt: TGTGCCAGTAGTACCTCACAGGGAGGAGGGGGAGAGACCCAGTACTTC; cdr3_aa: CASSTSQGGGGETQYF
clone_size: few; d_call: NA; j_call: TRBJ2-7; v_call: TRBV18; cdr3_nt: TGTGCCAGCTCACCAGAGGACAGATTCTCCTACGAGCAGTACTTC; cdr3_aa: CASSPEDRFSYEQYF
clone_size: many; d_call: TRBD2; j_call: TRBJ2-1; v_call: TRBV28; cdr3_nt: TGTGCCAGCAGCCGGCGGTCTAGCGGGAGCTTGGGGCAGTTCTTC; cdr3_aa: CASSRRSSGSLGQFF
clone_size: many; d_call: TRBD1; j_call: TRBJ2-2; v_call: TRBV25-1; cdr3_nt: TGTGCCAGCAGTGAACCCCCAACAGGGGGCTACACCGGGGAGCTGTTTTTT; cdr3_aa: CASSEPPTGGYTGELFF
clone_size: many; d_call: NA; j_call: TRBJ2-1; v_call: TRBV10-3; cdr3_nt: TGTGCCGCGGCGGGCCACAATGAGCAGTTCTTC; cdr3_aa: CAAAGHNEQFF
clone_size: many; d_call: TRBD2; j_call: TRBJ2-7; v_call: TRBV3-1; cdr3_nt: TGTGCCAGCAGCCAAGGGGCCGGGACTACCGCCTACGAGCAGTACTTC; cdr3_aa: CASSQGAGTTAYEQYF
clone_size: many; d_call: NA; j_call: TRBJ1-5; v_call: TRBV2; cdr3_nt: TGTGCCAGCAGTGACCCAGATAGTCAGCCCCAGCATTTT; cdr3_aa: CASSDPDSQPQHF
clone_size: many; d_call: TRBD1; j_call: TRBJ2-2; v_call: TRBV28; cdr3_nt: TGTGCCAGCAGTTTAGCCGGGACAGGGGGAGGGGAGCTGTTTTTT; cdr3_aa: CASSLAGTGGGELFF
clone_size: few; d_call: NA; j_call: TRBJ1-2; v_call: TRBV7-9; cdr3_nt: TGTGCCAGCAGCTTAAATTTAATGGAGGCGTCTGGCTACACCTTC; cdr3_aa: CASSLNLMEASGYTF
clone_size: many; d_call: NA; j_call: TRBJ2-7; v_call: TRBV7-8; cdr3_nt: TGTGCCAGCAGTTATACGTACGAGCAGTACTTC; cdr3_aa: CASSYTYEQYF
clone_size: many; d_call: TRBD2; j_call: TRBJ2-7; v_call: TRBV12-3/TRBV12-4; cdr3_nt: TGTGCCAGCAGTATGGGACTAGCGGGATGGTACGAGCAGTACTTC; cdr3_aa: CASSMGLAGWYEQYF
clone_size: NA; d_call: NA; j_call: TRBJ2-2; v_call: TRBV5-4; cdr3_nt: TGTGCCAGCAGCTTGGGTTCATCAGGACCCTTCAGCGGGGAGCTGTTTTTT; cdr3_aa: CASSLGSSGPFSGELFF
clone_size: many; d_call: NA; j_call: TRBJ1-1; v_call: TRBV11-2; cdr3_nt: TGTGCCAGCAGCTTTTCTGGGAGCACTGAAGCTTTCTTT; cdr3_aa: CASSFSGSTEAFF
clone_size: many; d_call: TRBD2; j_call: TRBJ2-2; v_call: TRBV4-1; cdr3_nt: TGCGCCAGCAGCCATTTAGCGGGTCAGACCGGGGAGCTGTTTTTT; cdr3_aa: CASSHLAGQTGELFF
clone_size: few; d_call: NA; j_call: TRBJ2-3; v_call: TRBV6-2/TRBV6-3; cdr3_nt: TGTGCCAGCAGCCTGTCTTTTGATACGCAGTATTTT; cdr3_aa: CASSLSFDTQYF
clone_size: many; d_call: NA; j_call: TRBJ1-1; v_call: TRBV20-1; cdr3_nt: TGCAGTGCTACCACAACAGGGAACAATGAAGCTTTCTTT; cdr3_aa: CSATTTGNNEAFF
clone_size: many; d_call: TRBD1; j_call: TRBJ2-7; v_call: TRBV28; cdr3_nt: TGTGCCAGCAGCGCGACAGGGAGCTCCTACGAGCAGTACTTC; cdr3_aa: CASSATGSSYEQYF
clone_size: NA; d_call: TRBD1; j_call: TRBJ2-1; v_call: TRBV28; cdr3_nt: TGTGCCAGCAGTTCTCCCGGGACAGGGGGGAACAATGAGCAGTTCTTC; cdr3_aa: CASSSPGTGGNNEQFF
clone_size: many; d_call: NA; j_call: TRBJ2-2; v_call: TRBV11-2; cdr3_nt: TGTGCCAGCAGCTTAGGGGGGGGCGTAACCGGGGAGCTGTTTTTT; cdr3_aa: CASSLGGGVTGELFF
clone_size: many; d_call: TRBD2; j_call: TRBJ2-3; v_call: TRBV7-2; cdr3_nt: TGTGCCAGCAGTTCCGGACTAGCGGGAGGAATAGATACGCAGTATTTT; cdr3_aa: CASSSGLAGGIDTQYF
clone_size: NA; d_call: TRBD2; j_call: TRBJ2-7; v_call: TRBV29-1; cdr3_nt: TGCAGCGTTGTCCTAGCGGGAGGGGGCTACGAGCAGTACTTC; cdr3_aa: CSVVLAGGGYEQYF
clone_size: NA; d_call: TRBD2; j_call: TRBJ2-2; v_call: TRBV2; cdr3_nt: TGTGCCAGCAGGGGGGGACTAGCTAGGACCGGGGAGCTGTTTTTT; cdr3_aa: CASRGGLARTGELFF
clone_size: NA; d_call: NA; j_call: TRBJ2-2; v_call: TRBV7-9; cdr3_nt: TGTGCCAGCAGCAAAGTCGGTTCACAAGGGGAGCTGTTTTTT; cdr3_aa: CASSKVGSQGELFF
clone_size: many; d_call: TRBD1; j_call: TRBJ2-1; v_call: TRBV11-3; cdr3_nt: TGTGCCAGCACCGGGACAGGGGTATACAATGAGCAGTTCTTC; cdr3_aa: CASTGTGVYNEQFF
clone_size: many; d_call: NA; j_call: TRBJ1-4; v_call: TRBV11-3; cdr3_nt: TGTGCCAGCAGCCATCCACGGGGGCAAGGGGCAACTAATGAAAAACTGTTTTTT; cdr3_aa: CASSHPRGQGATNEKLFF
clone_size: many; d_call: TRBD1; j_call: TRBJ2-2; v_call: TRBV29-1; cdr3_nt: TGCAGCGTTGGGGCTGGGACAGGGAACACCGGGGAGCTGTTTTTT; cdr3_aa: CSVGAGTGNTGELFF
clone_size: many; d_call: NA; j_call: TRBJ2-1; v_call: TRBV28; cdr3_nt: TGTGCCACCCTCCCGGGGCGGGCCCCCACCACCTACAATGAGCAGTTCTTC; cdr3_aa: CATLPGRAPTTYNEQFF
clone_size: few; d_call: NA; j_call: TRBJ2-5; v_call: TRBV7-9; cdr3_nt: TGTGCCAGCAGCCCCCCCCCCGAAGAGACCCAGTACTTC; cdr3_aa: CASSPPPEETQYF
clone_size: many; d_call: NA; j_call: TRBJ1-2; v_call: TRBV30; cdr3_nt: TGTGCCTGGAGTGTACGGTCAGGGGAAGGCTACACCTTC; cdr3_aa: CAWSVRSGEGYTF
clone_size: many; d_call: NA; j_call: TRBJ1-1; v_call: TRBV11-1; cdr3_nt: TGTGCCAGCAGCCCAGATTGGTTTGTTAACACTGAAGCTTTCTTT; cdr3_aa: CASSPDWFVNTEAFF
clone_size: many; d_call: TRBD1; j_call: TRBJ2-1; v_call: TRBV10-3; cdr3_nt: TGTGCCATCAGGACCGGACAGGGCTTAGTAAATGAGCAGTTCTTC; cdr3_aa: CAIRTGQGLVNEQFF
clone_size: few; d_call: NA; j_call: TRBJ2-1; v_call: TRBV9; cdr3_nt: TGTGCCAGCAGCGTTGTTAGAGATGAGCAGTTCTTC; cdr3_aa: CASSVVRDEQFF
clone_size: many; d_call: NA; j_call: TRBJ1-1; v_call: TRBV28; cdr3_nt: TGTGCCAGCAGTGCCAGACCCTTCAGGCGGCAACACACTGAAGCTTTCTTT; cdr3_aa: CASSARPFRRQHTEAFF